The present T cell receptor (beta chain) was sequenced within a study of OX40 agonist ivuxolimab in advanced cancers. For the study at large: Of mixed ages from roughly 23 to 85 and averaging roughly 60 years, the group was approximately 84% male.

This CDR3 has 12 residues. Looked up from germline, CDR1 is SGHDT and CDR2 is YYEEEE. Trimming pared 0 bases from V and 5 bases from J, leaving 4 bases between. Generated by immunoSEQ multiplex PCR, the TCRdb table keeps only in-frame clones and is missing some. The sample has around 53,000 clones; around 85% are singletons. This clonotype was obtained from an adult with an advanced solid tumor such as melanoma, head and neck, liver or kidney cancer. This sequence joins TRBV5-6 and TRBJ2-3; D is undetermined. The sequenced sample was CD4+ or CD8+ T cells sorted from blood, obtained in a trial of the OX40 agonist ivuxolimab. The CDR3 sequence is CASSLVQDTQYF. DNA for the CDR3: TGTGCCAGCAGCTTGGTCCAAGATACGCAGTATTTT.